This T cell receptor beta chain was profiled in a study of identifying expanded T cells in peripheral blood. Study-wide points: Technical replicates showed roughly 1.2 changed clones; roughly two weeks about 16; four weeks 19.

Here immunoSEQ multiplex PCR was the method, and the copy in TCRdb shows in-frame clones only, minus some. Of approximately 130,000 clones in the sample, 70% to 90% are singletons; the top ten hold around 8.4%. As regards this clone: What it recognizes is unknown.

The origin of this receptor is a person between 18 and 75 years old in good health. The specimen sequenced was blood.

CDR3 DNA sequence: TGCGCCAGCAGCTTGGCGAGTAGCGGGAGTATTTATGTAGAGACCCAGTACTTC. As protein: CASSLASSGSIYVETQYF. This chain connects TRBV5-1 to TRBJ2-5; 9 positions match TRBD2. This CDR3 spans 18 amino acids. V was pared by 0 bases and J by 4 bases, with 13 bases of the junction left unmatched. Germline values: CDR1 SGHRS, CDR2 YFSETQ.